Detailed here is one TCR beta chain. Antigen specificity is unknown. This record comes from a study of response to subunit inactivated influenza vaccine. The study, taken as a whole, reports: Authors suggested each seasonal flu vaccination may recruit only limited numbers of new T cells.

MiXCR, applied by TCRdb to the RT-PCR reads, yields one record per CDR3 protein. Of about 800,000 distinct CDR3 sequences detected, approximately 21% appear once; the ten largest clones hold approximately 10%. The germline CDR1 and CDR2 sequences are SQVTM and ANQGSEA. The CDR3 contains 13 residues. V was clipped by 4 bases and J by 4 bases; unmatched bases: 5. The sequencing used PBMCs from blood, collected 5 to 6 days after vaccination. V and J are TRBV29-1 and TRBJ1-1, with 8 bases that match TRBD1. The TCR sequence derives from a man aged 45-60 years who received an inactivated influenza vaccine. The CDR3 DNA reads TGCAGCGTTGTAAGGACAGGGAGCACTGAAGCTTTCTTT. Its protein product is CSVVRTGSTEAFF.